The rows below give T cell receptor beta chains drawn from one sample of a study of T cells in Graves' hyperthyroidism and ophthalmopathy. TCRdb independently ran MiXCR on the multiplex PCR reads; one entry per CDR3 protein. The table shows 280,000 or so distinct CDR3 sequences, with roughly 15% occurring only once. Source material: blood. The source is a woman aged 45-65 years with Graves' hyperthyroidism that later progressed to Graves' ophthalmopathy. CDR3s include the opening cysteine and the closing phenylalanine or tryptophan. A D gene is named only where the DNA matches it firmly. Clone size is not always given. Where it is, it says once, few, many or a class for expanded clones.

TRBJ2-7,TRBV19,NA,NA,14,CASSNGLSSYEQYF,TGTGCCAGTAGTAACGGCTTGAGCTCCTACGAGCAGTACTTC
TRBJ2-1,TRBV7-9,TRBD1,few,19,CASSIPGQGRGDKYNEQFF,TGTGCCAGCAGCATTCCGGGACAGGGAAGGGGTGACAAGTATAATGAGCAGTTCTTC
TRBJ2-7,TRBV6-1,NA,many,13,CASEKVGLGEQYF,TGTGCCAGCGAAAAAGTGGGACTCGGCGAGCAGTACTTC
TRBJ2-3,TRBV9,NA,NA,17,CASSVDVGRQYGDTQYF,TGTGCCAGCAGCGTAGATGTTGGTAGACAGTATGGAGATACGCAGTATTTT
TRBJ1-5,TRBV12-3/TRBV12-4,NA,many,16,CASSLSGTTRNQPQHF,TGTGCCAGCAGTCTGTCCGGGACAACTCGCAATCAGCCCCAGCATTTT
TRBJ1-5,TRBV5-6,NA,few,15,CASSSDPGSNQPQHF,TGTGCCAGCAGCTCGGACCCGGGGAGCAATCAGCCCCAGCATTTT
TRBJ2-7,TRBV20-1,NA,many,14,CSARGGVSSYEQYF,TGCAGTGCTAGGGGCGGGGTTTCCTCCTACGAGCAGTACTTC
TRBJ2-1,TRBV12-3/TRBV12-4,TRBD2,NA,20,CASSQRGLAGKVSSYNEQFF,TGTGCCAGCAGTCAAAGGGGACTAGCGGGAAAAGTCTCCTCCTACAATGAGCAGTTCTTC
TRBJ2-1,TRBV11-2,NA,many,15,CASSKRGGPYNEQFF,TGTGCCAGCTCGAAACGAGGGGGGCCCTACAATGAGCAGTTCTTC
TRBJ2-3,TRBV2,TRBD2,many,13,CASKFLAEDTQYF,TGTGCCAGCAAATTCCTAGCGGAAGATACGCAGTATTTT
TRBJ2-3,TRBV7-8,TRBD2,NA,19,CASSRPRSAGGPGPDTQYF,TGTGCCAGCAGCCGCCCGAGGAGTGCGGGAGGGCCCGGTCCAGATACGCAGTATTTT
TRBJ2-1,TRBV11-2,NA,many,8,CASSPSFF,TGTGCCAGCAGCCCCAGCTTCTTC
TRBJ1-1,TRBV18,NA,many,17,CASSPPVFAGLNTEAFF,TGTGCCAGCTCACCACCCGTTTTCGCAGGCCTTAACACTGAAGCTTTCTTT
TRBJ1-1,TRBV5-5,NA,many,14,CASSLVVGGTEAFF,TGTGCCAGCAGCTTGGTTGTAGGGGGCACTGAAGCTTTCTTT
TRBJ2-3,TRBV7-9,NA,many,13,CASSLGSTDTQYF,TGTGCCAGCAGTTTGGGGAGCACAGATACGCAGTATTTT
TRBJ2-7,TRBV15,TRBD2,many,16,CATSRDPAGANYEQYF,TGTGCCACCAGCAGAGATCCGGCGGGAGCCAACTACGAGCAGTACTTC
TRBJ1-1,TRBV5-1,NA,NA,14,CASSRGDPNTEAFF,TGCGCCAGCAGCAGAGGGGACCCGAACACTGAAGCTTTCTTT
TRBJ2-2,TRBV3-1,TRBD2,many,16,CASSQGLRERNGELFF,TGTGCCAGCAGCCAAGGTCTGCGGGAGAGAAACGGGGAGCTGTTTTTT
TRBJ2-5,TRBV12-3/TRBV12-4,TRBD2,many,15,CASRKWGGVPGTQYF,TGTGCCAGCAGAAAATGGGGGGGGGTCCCAGGGACCCAGTACTTC
TRBJ2-3,TRBV10-3,TRBD1,many,15,CAISDDRVSTDTQYF,TGTGCCATCAGTGATGACAGGGTCTCGACAGATACGCAGTATTTT
TRBJ1-4,TRBV12-3/TRBV12-4,NA,many,16,CASSLNRASTNEKLFF,TGTGCCAGCAGTTTAAACAGGGCTTCAACTAATGAAAAACTGTTTTTT
TRBJ2-2,TRBV20-1,TRBD2,many,17,CSARDRASGNPTGELFF,TGCAGTGCTAGAGATAGGGCTAGCGGGAACCCCACCGGGGAGCTGTTTTTT
TRBJ1-1,TRBV10-3,NA,many,13,CAIGSRTNTEAFF,TGTGCCATCGGTAGTCGAACCAACACTGAAGCTTTCTTT
TRBJ2-2,TRBV5-1,NA,few,14,CASSLEHPTGELFF,TGCGCCAGCAGCTTGGAACACCCTACCGGGGAGCTGTTTTTT
TRBJ2-2,TRBV5-1,NA,NA,12,CASSLDTGELSF,TGCGCCAGCAGCTTAGACACCGGGGAGCTGTCTTTT
TRBJ2-7,TRBV7-9,NA,many,17,CASSLVFGGLNSYEQYF,TGTGCCAGCAGCTTAGTCTTCGGCGGACTGAACTCCTACGAGCAGTACTTC
TRBJ2-7,TRBV7-9,TRBD1,NA,15,CASGTDRAASTEQYF,TGTGCCAGCGGGACGGACAGGGCGGCCTCTACCGAGCAGTACTTC
TRBJ1-4,TRBV20-1,TRBD1,many,13,CSASADRGVKLFF,TGCAGTGCTTCAGCGGACAGGGGTGTGAAACTGTTTTTT
TRBJ2-7,TRBV3-1,NA,few,12,CASSQWGLEQYF,TGTGCCAGCAGCCAATGGGGCCTCGAGCAGTACTTC
TRBJ2-5,TRBV7-2,NA,NA,13,CASRPPAQETQYF,TGTGCCAGCAGGCCCCCGGCCCAAGAGACCCAGTACTTC
TRBJ2-6,TRBV18,NA,NA,16,CASSRDRISGANVLTF,TGTGCCAGCTCACGAGACAGGATCTCTGGGGCCAACGTCCTGACTTTC
TRBJ1-1,TRBV6-1,NA,many,13,CASTEKGTTEAFF,TGTGCCAGCACCGAAAAGGGGACCACTGAAGCTTTCTTT
TRBJ2-7,TRBV5-1,NA,many,15,CASSLRDGLDYEQYF,TGCGCCAGCAGCCTACGGGACGGCCTAGACTACGAGCAGTACTTC
TRBJ1-1,TRBV18,NA,many,15,CASSNQAGRNTEAFF,TGTGCCAGCTCAAACCAGGCAGGGAGGAACACTGAAGCTTTCTTT
TRBJ2-5,TRBV5-1,NA,many,13,CASSLQVQETQYF,TGCGCCAGCAGCTTACAGGTCCAAGAGACCCAGTACTTC
TRBJ2-7,TRBV6-4,NA,many,13,CASSEAQGSKQYF,TGTGCCAGCAGTGAAGCTCAGGGGAGTAAGCAGTACTTC
TRBJ1-1,TRBV2,NA,many,16,CASYPLPTRANTEAFF,TGTGCCAGCTACCCACTGCCGACGAGGGCGAACACTGAAGCTTTCTTT
TRBJ1-4,TRBV10-2,TRBD1,NA,15,CASSSPGQPDEKLFF,TGCGCCAGCAGCTCCCCGGGACAGCCGGATGAAAAACTGTTTTTT
TRBJ1-4,TRBV7-9,NA,many,13,CASSKGAGEKLFF,TGTGCCAGCAGCAAAGGAGCGGGTGAAAAACTGTTTTTT
TRBJ2-1,TRBV20-1,NA,NA,13,CSARWGGVNEQFF,TGCAGTGCTAGATGGGGGGGCGTCAATGAGCAGTTCTTC
TRBJ2-1,TRBV5-1,TRBD2,many,16,CASSPYASGEGNEQFF,TGCGCCAGCAGCCCCTACGCCAGCGGGGAGGGCAATGAGCAGTTCTTC
TRBJ2-3,TRBV24-1,TRBD1,NA,20,CATSDLAGGAETANTDTQYF,TGTGCCACCAGTGATTTGGCAGGGGGCGCGGAAACAGCGAACACAGATACGCAGTATTTT
TRBJ2-3,TRBV7-2,TRBD2,many,12,CASSRRGDTQYF,TGTGCCAGCAGCCGGCGGGGGGATACGCAGTATTTT
TRBJ1-2,TRBV24-1,TRBD1,many,18,CATSGSPTQGGLDYGYTF,TGTGCCACCAGTGGCTCTCCGACTCAGGGGGGACTAGACTATGGCTACACCTTC
TRBJ2-1,TRBV2,TRBD2,many,14,CASGTSGRLDEQFF,TGTGCCAGCGGGACTAGCGGGAGATTGGATGAGCAGTTCTTC
TRBJ2-3,TRBV6-5,NA,many,15,CASSYSLITSDTQYF,TGTGCCAGCAGTTACTCCCTGATCACTTCGGATACGCAGTATTTT
TRBJ2-7,TRBV27,NA,many,11,CASRGYYEQYF,TGTGCCAGCAGGGGCTACTACGAGCAGTACTTC
TRBJ1-1,TRBV3-1,NA,many,15,CASSLLGGATTEAFF,TGTGCCAGCAGCCTATTAGGGGGGGCGACCACTGAAGCTTTCTTT
TRBJ2-2,TRBV19,NA,NA,15,CASSIRAGRAGELFF,TGTGCCAGTAGTATAAGGGCAGGGAGAGCCGGGGAGCTGTTTTTT
TRBJ1-2,TRBV20-1,TRBD1,NA,14,CSAPRSDRGHGYTF,TGCAGTGCTCCCCGGTCGGACAGGGGGCATGGCTACACCTTC
TRBJ2-7,TRBV5-1,TRBD1,NA,16,CASSLAQGAGGYGQYF,TGCGCCAGCAGCTTGGCACAGGGGGCTGGAGGCTACGGGCAGTACTTC
TRBJ2-1,TRBV20-1,TRBD2,many,19,CSARSPTSGRGRSYNEQFF,TGCAGTGCTAGATCTCCAACTAGCGGGAGGGGCCGCTCCTACAATGAGCAGTTCTTC
TRBJ2-2,TRBV12-3/TRBV12-4,NA,many,13,CALRPRATGELFF,TGTGCACTTCGGCCCCGGGCCACCGGGGAGCTGTTTTTT
TRBJ1-2,TRBV12-3/TRBV12-4,NA,many,14,CASRGEDGNYGYTF,TGTGCCAGCAGGGGAGAGGACGGAAACTATGGCTACACCTTC
TRBJ1-1,TRBV18,NA,many,15,CASSPKDGYNTEAFF,TGTGCCAGCTCACCAAAAGACGGGTATAACACTGAAGCTTTCTTT
TRBJ2-5,TRBV7-9,TRBD2,NA,17,CASSSELAGGIQETQYF,TGTGCCAGCAGCTCCGAGCTAGCGGGAGGGATCCAAGAGACCCAGTACTTC
TRBJ2-7,TRBV18,NA,many,14,CASSPLGGSYEQYF,TGTGCCAGCTCACCACTCGGGGGCTCCTACGAGCAGTACTTC
TRBJ1-1,TRBV2,NA,many,16,CASSESGRVLYTEAFF,TGTGCCAGCAGTGAGTCTGGCAGGGTTTTATACACTGAAGCTTTCTTT
TRBJ1-1,TRBV19,NA,many,13,CATSRWGRAEAFF,TGTGCCACCTCAAGGTGGGGGAGGGCTGAAGCTTTCTTT